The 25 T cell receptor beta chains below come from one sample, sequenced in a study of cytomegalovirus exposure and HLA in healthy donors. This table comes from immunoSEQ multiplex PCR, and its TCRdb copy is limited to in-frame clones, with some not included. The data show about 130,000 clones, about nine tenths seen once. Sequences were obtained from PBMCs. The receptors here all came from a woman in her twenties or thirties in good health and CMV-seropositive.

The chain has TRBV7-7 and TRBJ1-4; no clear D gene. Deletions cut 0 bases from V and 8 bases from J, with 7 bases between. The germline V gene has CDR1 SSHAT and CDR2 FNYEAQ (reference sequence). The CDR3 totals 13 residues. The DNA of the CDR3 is TGTGCCAGCAGCTTAGCTTCGGGGGAAAAACTGTTTTTT. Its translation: CASSLASGEKLFF. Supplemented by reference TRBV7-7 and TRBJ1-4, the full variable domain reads GAGVSQSPRYKVTKRGQDVTLRCDPISSHATLYWYQQALGQGPEFLTYFNYEAQPDKSGLPSDRFSAERPEGSISTLTIQRTEQRDSAMYRCASSLASGEKLFFGSGTQLSVL.

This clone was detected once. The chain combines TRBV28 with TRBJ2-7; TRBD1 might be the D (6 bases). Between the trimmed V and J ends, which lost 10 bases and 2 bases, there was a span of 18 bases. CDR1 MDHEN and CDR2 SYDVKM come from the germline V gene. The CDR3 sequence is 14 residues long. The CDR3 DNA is TGTGCCACCGGTAGGACAGCCGGTCCCTACGAGCAGTACTTC. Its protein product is CATGRTAGPYEQYF.

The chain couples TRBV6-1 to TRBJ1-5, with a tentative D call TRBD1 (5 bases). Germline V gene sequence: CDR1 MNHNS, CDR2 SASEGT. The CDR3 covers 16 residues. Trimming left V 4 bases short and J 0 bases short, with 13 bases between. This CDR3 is CASSVGTGYSNQPQHF. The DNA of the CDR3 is TGTGCCAGCAGTGTGGGAACAGGTTATAGCAATCAGCCCCAGCATTTT.

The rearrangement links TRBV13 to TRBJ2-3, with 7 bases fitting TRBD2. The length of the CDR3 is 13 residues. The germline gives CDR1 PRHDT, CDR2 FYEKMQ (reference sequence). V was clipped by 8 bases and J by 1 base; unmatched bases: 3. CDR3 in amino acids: CASRGGGTDTQYF. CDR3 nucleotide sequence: TGTGCCAGCCGCGGGGGTGGCACAGATACGCAGTATTTT. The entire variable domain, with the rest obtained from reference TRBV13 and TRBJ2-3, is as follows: AAGVIQSPRHLIKEKRETATLKCYPIPRHDTVYWYQQGPGQDPQFLISFYEKMQSDKGSIPDRFSAQQFSDYHSELNMSSLELGDSALYFCASRGGGTDTQYFGPGTRLTVL.

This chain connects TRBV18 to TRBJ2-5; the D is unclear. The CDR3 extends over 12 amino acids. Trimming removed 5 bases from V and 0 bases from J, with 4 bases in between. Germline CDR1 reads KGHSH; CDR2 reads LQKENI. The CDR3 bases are TGTGCCAGCTCAGACTACCAAGAGACCCAGTACTTC. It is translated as CASSDYQETQYF.

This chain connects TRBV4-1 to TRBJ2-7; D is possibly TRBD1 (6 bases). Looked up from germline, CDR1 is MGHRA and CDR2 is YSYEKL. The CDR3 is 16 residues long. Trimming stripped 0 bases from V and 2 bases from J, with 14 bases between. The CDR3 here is CASSQEVAGAAYEQYF. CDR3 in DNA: TGCGCCAGCAGCCAAGAGGTAGCAGGGGCCGCCTACGAGCAGTACTTC.

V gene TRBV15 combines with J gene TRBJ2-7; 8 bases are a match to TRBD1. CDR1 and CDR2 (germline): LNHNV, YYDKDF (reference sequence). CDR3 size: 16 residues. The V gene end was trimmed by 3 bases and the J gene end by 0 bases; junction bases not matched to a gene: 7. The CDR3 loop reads CATSSHAGTGSYEQYF. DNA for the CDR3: TGTGCCACCAGCAGCCATGCCGGGACAGGCTCCTACGAGCAGTACTTC.

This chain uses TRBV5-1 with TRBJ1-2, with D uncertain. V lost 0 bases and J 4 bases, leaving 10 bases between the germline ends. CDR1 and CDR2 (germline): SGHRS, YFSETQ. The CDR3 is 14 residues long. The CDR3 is CASSLEIGLYGYTF. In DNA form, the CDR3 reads TGCGCCAGCAGCTTGGAGATCGGACTCTATGGCTACACCTTC.

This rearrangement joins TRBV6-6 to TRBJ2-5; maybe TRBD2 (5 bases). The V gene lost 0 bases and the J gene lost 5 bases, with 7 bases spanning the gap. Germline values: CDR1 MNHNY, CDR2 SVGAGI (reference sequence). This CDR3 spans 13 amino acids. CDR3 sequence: CASSYSPGETQYF. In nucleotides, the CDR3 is TGTGCCAGCAGTTACTCGCCGGGGGAGACCCAGTACTTC.

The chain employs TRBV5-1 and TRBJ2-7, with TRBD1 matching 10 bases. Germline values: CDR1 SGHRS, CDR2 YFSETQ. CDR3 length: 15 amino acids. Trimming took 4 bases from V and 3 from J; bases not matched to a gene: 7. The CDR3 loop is CASSPDGQGVYEQYF. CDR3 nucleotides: TGCGCCAGCAGCCCGGACGGACAGGGGGTCTACGAGCAGTACTTC.

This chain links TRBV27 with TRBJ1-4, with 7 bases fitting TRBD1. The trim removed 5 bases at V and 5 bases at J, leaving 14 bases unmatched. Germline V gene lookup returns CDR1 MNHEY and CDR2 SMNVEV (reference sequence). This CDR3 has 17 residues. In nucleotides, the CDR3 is TGTGCCAGCAGTCCCAGACAGGGATGGGGCTTAAATGAAAAACTGTTTTTT. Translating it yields CASSPRQGWGLNEKLFF.

The CDR3 loop is CASSEWRSSYNEQFF. CDR3 nucleotide sequence: TGTGCCAGCAGTGAATGGAGGAGCTCCTACAATGAGCAGTTCTTC. The chain has TRBV25-1 and TRBJ2-1, with D perhaps TRBD2 (5 bases). There are 15 residues in the CDR3. Trimming cost V 1 base and J 0 bases, with 7 bases left between them. Germline CDR1 MGHDK, CDR2 SYGVNS.

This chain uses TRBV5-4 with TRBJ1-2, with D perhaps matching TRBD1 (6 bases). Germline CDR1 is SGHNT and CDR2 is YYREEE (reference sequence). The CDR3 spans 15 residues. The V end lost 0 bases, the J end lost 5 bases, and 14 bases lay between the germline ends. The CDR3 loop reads CASSLGPTGLYGYTF. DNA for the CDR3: TGTGCCAGCAGCTTGGGACCGACAGGATTGTATGGCTACACCTTC.

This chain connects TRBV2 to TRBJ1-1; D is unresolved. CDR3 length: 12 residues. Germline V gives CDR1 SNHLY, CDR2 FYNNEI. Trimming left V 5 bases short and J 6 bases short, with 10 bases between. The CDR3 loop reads CASSLVSAEAFF. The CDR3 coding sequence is TGTGCCAGCAGTCTAGTATCGGCTGAAGCTTTCTTT.

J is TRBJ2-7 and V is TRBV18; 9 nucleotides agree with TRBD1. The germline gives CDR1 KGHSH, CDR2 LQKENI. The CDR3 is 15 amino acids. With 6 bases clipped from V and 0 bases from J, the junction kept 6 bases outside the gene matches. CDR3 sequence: CASSPGTGSSYEQYF. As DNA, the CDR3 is TGTGCCAGCTCGCCGGGGACAGGGAGCTCCTACGAGCAGTACTTC.

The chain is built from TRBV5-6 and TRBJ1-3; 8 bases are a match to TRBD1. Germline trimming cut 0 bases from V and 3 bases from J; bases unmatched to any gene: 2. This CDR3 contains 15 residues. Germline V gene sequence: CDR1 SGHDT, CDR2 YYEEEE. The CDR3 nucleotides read TGTGCCAGCAGCTTGGGACAGGGGATTGGAAACACCATATATTTT. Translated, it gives CASSLGQGIGNTIYF.

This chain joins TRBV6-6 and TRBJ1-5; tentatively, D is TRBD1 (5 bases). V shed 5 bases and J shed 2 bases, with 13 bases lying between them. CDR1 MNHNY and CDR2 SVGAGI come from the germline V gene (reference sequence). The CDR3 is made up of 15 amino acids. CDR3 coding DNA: TGTGCCAGCAGTCCCCAGGGATTGGGCAATCAGCCCCAGCATTTT. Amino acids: CASSPQGLGNQPQHF.

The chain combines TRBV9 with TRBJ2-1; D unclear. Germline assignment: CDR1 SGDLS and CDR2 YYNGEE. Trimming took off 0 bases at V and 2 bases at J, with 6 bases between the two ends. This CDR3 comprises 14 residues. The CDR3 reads CASSVGRTYNEQFF. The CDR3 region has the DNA TGTGCCAGCAGCGTAGGTAGAACCTACAATGAGCAGTTCTTC.

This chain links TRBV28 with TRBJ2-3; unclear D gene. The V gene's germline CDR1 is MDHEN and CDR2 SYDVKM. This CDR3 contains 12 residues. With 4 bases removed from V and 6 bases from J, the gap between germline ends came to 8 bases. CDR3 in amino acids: CASSSAADTQYF. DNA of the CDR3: TGTGCCAGCAGTTCGGCGGCTGATACGCAGTATTTT.

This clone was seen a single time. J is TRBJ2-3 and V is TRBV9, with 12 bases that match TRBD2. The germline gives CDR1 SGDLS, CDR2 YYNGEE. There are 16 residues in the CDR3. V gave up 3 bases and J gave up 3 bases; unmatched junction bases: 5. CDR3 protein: CASSASLAGGTDTQYF. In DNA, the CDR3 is TGTGCCAGCAGCGCTTCTCTAGCGGGAGGGACAGATACGCAGTATTTT.

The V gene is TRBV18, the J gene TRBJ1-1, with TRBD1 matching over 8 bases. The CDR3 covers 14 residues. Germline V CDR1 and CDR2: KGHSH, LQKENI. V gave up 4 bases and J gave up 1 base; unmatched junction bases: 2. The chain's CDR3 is CASSQTGGNTEAFF. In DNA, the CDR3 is TGTGCCAGCTCACAAACAGGGGGGAACACTGAAGCTTTCTTT.

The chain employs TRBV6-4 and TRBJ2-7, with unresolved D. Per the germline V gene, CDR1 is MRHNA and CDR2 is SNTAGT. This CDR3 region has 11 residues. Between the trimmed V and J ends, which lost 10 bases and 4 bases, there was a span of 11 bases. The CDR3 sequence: CAINWAYEQYF. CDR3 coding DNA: TGTGCCATCAACTGGGCATACGAGCAGTACTTC.

The CDR3 sequence is CASSSGGVADTQYF. CDR3 DNA: TGTGCCAGCAGTTCCGGGGGAGTGGCAGATACGCAGTATTTT. V is TRBV28 and J is TRBJ2-3, with TRBD2 as a possible D gene (6 bases). V was trimmed by 4 bases and J by 4 bases, leaving 12 bases between them. Germline V gene lookup returns CDR1 MDHEN and CDR2 SYDVKM. The CDR3 is 14 residues long.

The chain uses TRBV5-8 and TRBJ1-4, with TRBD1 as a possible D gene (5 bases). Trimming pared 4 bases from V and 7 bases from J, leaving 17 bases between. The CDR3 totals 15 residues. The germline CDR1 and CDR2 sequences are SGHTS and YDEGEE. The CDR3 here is CASSPWGVRGEKLFF. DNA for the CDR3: TGTGCCAGCAGCCCCTGGGGGGTAAGGGGTGAAAAACTGTTTTTT.

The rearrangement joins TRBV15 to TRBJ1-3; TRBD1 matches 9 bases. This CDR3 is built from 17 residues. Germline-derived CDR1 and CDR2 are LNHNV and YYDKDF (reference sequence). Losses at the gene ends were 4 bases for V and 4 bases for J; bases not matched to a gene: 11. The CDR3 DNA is TGTGCCACCAGCATCGGGAGGGACAGGGAGAGAGGAAACACCATATATTTT. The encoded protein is CATSIGRDRERGNTIYF. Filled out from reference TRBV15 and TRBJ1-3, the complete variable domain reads DAMVIQNPRYQVTQFGKPVTLSCSQTLNHNVMYWYQQKSSQAPKLLFHYYDKDFNNEADTPDNFQSRRPNTSFCFLDIRSPGLGDTAMYLCATSIGRDRERGNTIYFGEGSWLTVV.